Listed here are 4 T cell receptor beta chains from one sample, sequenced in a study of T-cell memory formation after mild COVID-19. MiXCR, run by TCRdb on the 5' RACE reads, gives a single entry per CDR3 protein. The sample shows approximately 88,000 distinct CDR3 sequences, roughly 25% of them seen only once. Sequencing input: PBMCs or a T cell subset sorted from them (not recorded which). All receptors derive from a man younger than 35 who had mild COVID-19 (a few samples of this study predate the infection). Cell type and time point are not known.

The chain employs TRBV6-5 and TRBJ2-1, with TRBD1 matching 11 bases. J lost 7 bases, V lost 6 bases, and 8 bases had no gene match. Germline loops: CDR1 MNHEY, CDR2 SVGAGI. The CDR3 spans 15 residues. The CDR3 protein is CASSHGQGAKNEQFF. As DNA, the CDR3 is TGTGCCAGCAGCCATGGACAGGGGGCGAAGAATGAGCAGTTCTTC.

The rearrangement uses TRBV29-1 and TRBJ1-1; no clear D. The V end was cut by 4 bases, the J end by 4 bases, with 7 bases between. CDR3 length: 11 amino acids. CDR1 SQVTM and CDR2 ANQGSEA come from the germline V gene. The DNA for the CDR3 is TGCAGCGTTGTGGTAGGCACTGAAGCTTTCTTT. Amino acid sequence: CSVVVGTEAFF. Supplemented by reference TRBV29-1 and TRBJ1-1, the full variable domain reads SAVISQKPSRDICQRGTSLTIQCQVDSQVTMMFWYRQQPGQSLTLIATANQGSEATYESGFVIDKFPISRPNLTFSTLTVSNMSPEDSSIYLCSVVVGTEAFFGQGTRLTVV.

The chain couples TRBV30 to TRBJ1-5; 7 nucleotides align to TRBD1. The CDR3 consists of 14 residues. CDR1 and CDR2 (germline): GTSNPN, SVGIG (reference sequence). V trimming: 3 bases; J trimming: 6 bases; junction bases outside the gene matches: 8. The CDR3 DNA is TGTGCCTGGAGGAACGACAGGGCGGGTCAGCCCCAGCATTTT. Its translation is CAWRNDRAGQPQHF.

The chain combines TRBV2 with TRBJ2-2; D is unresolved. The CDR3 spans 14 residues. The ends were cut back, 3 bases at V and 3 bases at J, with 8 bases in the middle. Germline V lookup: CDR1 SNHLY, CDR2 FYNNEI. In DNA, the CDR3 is TGTGCCAGCAGTGAGGGCTACTACACCGGGGAGCTGTTTTTT. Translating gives CASSEGYYTGELFF.